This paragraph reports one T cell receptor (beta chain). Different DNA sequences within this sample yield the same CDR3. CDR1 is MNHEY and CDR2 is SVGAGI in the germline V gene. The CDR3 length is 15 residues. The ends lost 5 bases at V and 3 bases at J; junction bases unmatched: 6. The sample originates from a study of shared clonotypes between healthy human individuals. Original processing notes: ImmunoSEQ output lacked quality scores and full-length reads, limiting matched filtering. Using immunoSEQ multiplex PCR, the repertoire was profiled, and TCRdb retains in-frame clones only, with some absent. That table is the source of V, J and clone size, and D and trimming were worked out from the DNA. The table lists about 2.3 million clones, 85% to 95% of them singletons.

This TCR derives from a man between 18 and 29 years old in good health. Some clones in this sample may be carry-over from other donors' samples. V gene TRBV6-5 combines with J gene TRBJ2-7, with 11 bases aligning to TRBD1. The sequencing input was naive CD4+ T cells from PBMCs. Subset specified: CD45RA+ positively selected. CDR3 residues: CASSLTGTGGYEQYF. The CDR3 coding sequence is TGTGCCAGCAGTCTAACCGGGACAGGGGGCTACGAGCAGTACTTC.